The TCR beta chain described here comes from a study of a mutant IDH1 vaccine in newly diagnosed glioma. Study as a whole: Vaccination was launched 4-6 weeks after radiotherapy alone, or with temozolomide cycles. Of treated patients, approximately 62% were men and about 38% women, averaging 40.4 years.

Time point indicated: week 11, during vaccination. Alongside topical imiquimod, each dose of vaccine comprised 300 ug of mutant IDH1 20-mer peptide. Using immunoSEQ multiplex PCR, the repertoire was profiled, and TCRdb retains in-frame clones only, with some absent. The top ten hold roughly 3.6% of the sample, which has roughly 60,000 clones, approximately 84% seen once. As to this clone: The antigen is not known.

CDR3 size: 16 residues. Trimming shortened V by 6 bases and J by 2 bases, and 19 bases separated the two germline ends. The germline gives CDR1 MDHEN, CDR2 SYDVKM. This chain uses TRBV28 with TRBJ1-2; tentatively, D is TRBD1 (5 bases). The TCR comes from a man aged 30 to 39 with glioma. The material was PBMCs, obtained from a glioma patient whose treatment included an IDH1 peptide vaccine. This CDR3 is CASRSSGTAGNYGYTF. CDR3 coding DNA: TGTGCCAGCAGATCATCCGGGACGGCCGGGAACTATGGCTACACCTTC.